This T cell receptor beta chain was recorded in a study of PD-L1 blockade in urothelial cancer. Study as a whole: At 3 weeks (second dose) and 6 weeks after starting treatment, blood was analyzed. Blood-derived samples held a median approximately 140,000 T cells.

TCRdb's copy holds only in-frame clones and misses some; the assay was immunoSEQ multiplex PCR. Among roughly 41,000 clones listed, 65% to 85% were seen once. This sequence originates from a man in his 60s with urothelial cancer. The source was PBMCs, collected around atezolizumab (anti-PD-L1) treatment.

Written as DNA, the CDR3 is TGCAGCGTGGGGGGGCCCGACTACAATGAGCAGTTCTTC. Its protein product is CSVGGPDYNEQFF. V gene TRBV29-1 combines with J gene TRBJ2-1; D possibly corresponds to TRBD2 (7 bases). Germline assignment: CDR1 SQVTM and CDR2 ANQGSEA. With 6 bases removed from V and 3 bases from J, the gap between germline ends came to 12 bases. The length of the CDR3 is 13 residues.